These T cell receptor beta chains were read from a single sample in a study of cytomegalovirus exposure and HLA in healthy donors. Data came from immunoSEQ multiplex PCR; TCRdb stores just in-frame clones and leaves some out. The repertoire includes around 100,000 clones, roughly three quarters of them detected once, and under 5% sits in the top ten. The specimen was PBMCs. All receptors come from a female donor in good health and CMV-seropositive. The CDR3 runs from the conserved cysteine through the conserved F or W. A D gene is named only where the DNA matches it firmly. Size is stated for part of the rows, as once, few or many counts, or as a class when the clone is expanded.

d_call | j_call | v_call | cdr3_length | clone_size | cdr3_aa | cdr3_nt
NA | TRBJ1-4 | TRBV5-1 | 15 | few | CASSLSLATNEKLFF | TGCGCCAGCAGCTTGAGCTTGGCAACTAATGAAAAACTGTTTTTT
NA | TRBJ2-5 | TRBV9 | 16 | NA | CASSDYSWATKETQYF | TGTGCCAGCAGTGATTACTCCTGGGCGACGAAGGAGACCCAGTACTTC
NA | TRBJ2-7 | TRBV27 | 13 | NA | CASRTSGSYEQYF | TGTGCCAGCAGGACCTCGGGTTCCTACGAGCAGTACTTC
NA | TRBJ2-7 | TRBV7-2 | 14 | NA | CASSIISGSYEQYF | TGTGCCAGCAGCATCATTAGCGGCTCCTACGAGCAGTACTTC
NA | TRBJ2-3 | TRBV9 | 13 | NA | CASSEQSTDTQYF | TGTGCCAGCAGCGAACAGAGCACAGATACGCAGTATTTT
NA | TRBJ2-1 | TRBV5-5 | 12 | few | CASSTQNNEQFF | TGTGCCAGCAGCACCCAGAACAATGAGCAGTTCTTC
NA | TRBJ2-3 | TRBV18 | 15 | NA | CASSPPGLNTDTQYF | TGTGCCAGCTCACCGCCGGGACTTAACACAGATACGCAGTATTTT
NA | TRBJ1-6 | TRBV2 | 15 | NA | CASSELAGVGSPLHF | TGTGCCAGCAGTGAGCTAGCGGGGGTGGGGTCACCCCTCCACTTT
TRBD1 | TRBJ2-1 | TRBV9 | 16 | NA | CASSPYRQGRYNEQFF | TGTGCCAGCAGCCCCTATCGACAGGGACGCTACAATGAGCAGTTCTTC
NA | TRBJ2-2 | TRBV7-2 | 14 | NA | CASSLPTNTGELFF | TGTGCCAGCAGCTTACCTACGAACACCGGGGAGCTGTTTTTT
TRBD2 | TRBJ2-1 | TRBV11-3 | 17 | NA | CASSSAPPSGGYNEQFF | TGTGCCAGCAGCTCCGCCCCCCCTAGCGGGGGCTACAATGAGCAGTTCTTC
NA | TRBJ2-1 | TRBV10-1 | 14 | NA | CASSESTAENEQFF | TGCGCCAGCAGTGAGTCGACCGCGGAGAATGAGCAGTTCTTC
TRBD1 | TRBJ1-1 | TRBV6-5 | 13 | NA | CASRDRGNTEAFF | TGTGCCAGCCGGGACAGGGGGAACACTGAAGCTTTCTTT
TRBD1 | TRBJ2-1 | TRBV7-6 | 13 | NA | CASSLEGARLQFF | TGTGCCAGCAGCTTAGAGGGGGCCCGTTTGCAGTTCTTC
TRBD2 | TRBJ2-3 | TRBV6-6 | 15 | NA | CASSLAGGPTDTQYF | TGTGCCAGCAGCTTAGCGGGAGGGCCGACAGATACGCAGTATTTT
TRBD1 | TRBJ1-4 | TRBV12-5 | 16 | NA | CASGLRPGQVNEKLFF | TGTGCTAGTGGTTTGAGGCCTGGACAGGTTAATGAAAAACTGTTTTTT
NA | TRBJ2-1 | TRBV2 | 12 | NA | CASRPGGNEQFF | TGTGCCAGCCGTCCCGGCGGGAATGAGCAGTTCTTC
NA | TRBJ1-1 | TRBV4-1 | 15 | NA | CASSQDQRGQTEAFF | TGCGCCAGCAGCCAAGATCAGCGGGGTCAGACTGAAGCTTTCTTT
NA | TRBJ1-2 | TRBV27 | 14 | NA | CASSSRAHNYGYTF | TGTGCCAGCAGTTCCAGGGCCCATAACTATGGCTACACCTTC
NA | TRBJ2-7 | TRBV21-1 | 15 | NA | CASSKKTAGAYEQYF | TGTGCCAGCAGCAAAAAGACCGCGGGAGCCTACGAGCAGTACTTC
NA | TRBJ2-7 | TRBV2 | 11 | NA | CASSPTTEQYF | TGTGCCAGCAGCCCTACCACCGAGCAGTACTTC
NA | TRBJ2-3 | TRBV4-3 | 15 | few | CASSQERGDTDTQYF | TGCGCCAGCAGCCAAGAGCGGGGTGACACAGATACGCAGTATTTT
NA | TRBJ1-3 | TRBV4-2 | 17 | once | CASSRIDSVSSGNTIYF | TGTGCCAGCAGCCGTATCGACAGCGTAAGCTCTGGAAACACCATATATTTT
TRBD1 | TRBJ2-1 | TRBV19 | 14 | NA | CASRDRGLTNEQFF | TGTGCCAGTCGGGACAGGGGGCTAACGAATGAGCAGTTCTTC
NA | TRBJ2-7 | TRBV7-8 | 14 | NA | CASSPTGNSYEQYF | TGTGCCAGCAGCCCGACGGGGAACTCCTACGAGCAGTACTTC
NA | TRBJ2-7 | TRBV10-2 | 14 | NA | CASSEVDTYYEQYF | TGCGCCAGCAGTGAGGTCGACACATACTACGAGCAGTACTTC
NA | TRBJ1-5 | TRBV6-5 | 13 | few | CASSYSPGQPQHF | TGTGCCAGCAGTTACTCCCCAGGGCAGCCCCAGCATTTT
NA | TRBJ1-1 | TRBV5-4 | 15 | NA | CASSLEGRGNTEAFF | TGTGCCAGCAGCTTGGAAGGCAGGGGGAACACTGAAGCTTTCTTT
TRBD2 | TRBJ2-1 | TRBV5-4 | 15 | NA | CASSQSLAGYNEQFF | TGTGCCAGCAGCCAAAGCCTAGCGGGCTACAATGAGCAGTTCTTC
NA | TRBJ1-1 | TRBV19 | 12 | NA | CASMWANTEAFF | TGTGCCAGTATGTGGGCCAACACTGAAGCTTTCTTT
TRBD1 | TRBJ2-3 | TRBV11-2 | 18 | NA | CASSLDGAGGGFTDTQYF | TGTGCCAGCAGCTTAGACGGGGCAGGGGGCGGGTTTACAGATACGCAGTATTTT
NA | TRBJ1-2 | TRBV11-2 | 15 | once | CASSWRREANYGYTF | TGTGCCAGCAGCTGGAGACGGGAAGCTAACTATGGCTACACCTTC
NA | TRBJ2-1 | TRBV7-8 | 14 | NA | CASSSRGGSDEQFF | TGTGCCAGCAGCTCCCGTGGGGGGAGCGATGAGCAGTTCTTC